Each of the 16 T cell receptor beta chains below was sequenced from the same sample in a study of shared clonotypes between healthy human individuals (dated by TCRdb to 2020 to 2022). Library prep was done by the immunoSEQ multiplex PCR assay. TCRdb carries this immuneACCESS record with in-frame sequences only. Its versions omit some clonotypes, under half of them owing to an unresolved V gene in the studies checked, with the rest unexplained. Across this sample there are 550,000 to 650,000 clones, with about 96% seen only once. Roughly 0.1% of the sample is held by the ten biggest clonotypes. CD8 naive samples consisted of CD45RO-negative cells that were positively selected for CCR7, yielding a CD45RA+CCR7+ population without TemRA cells. Sequencing was done on a sample of naive CD8+ T cells sorted from blood. The sample's cell subset or site label, in plain terms: CD45RA+CCR7+. These receptors were collected from a woman between 25 and 40 years old in good health.

In this sample, this clone turned up once. V usage is TRBV19 and J usage is TRBJ1-1; D gene uncertain. The V gene lost 2 bases and the J gene lost 3 bases, with 13 bases spanning the gap. Per the germline V gene, CDR1 is LNHDA and CDR2 is SQIVND (reference sequence). The CDR3 loop spans 15 amino acids. CDR3 sequence (DNA): TGTGCCAGTAGTATATTAAGGGTGGAGCACACTGAAGCTTTCTTT. This gives the protein CASSILRVEHTEAFF.

The V call is TRBV9, the J call TRBJ2-2; maybe TRBD1 (6 bases). The V and J ends lost 3 bases and 5 bases respectively, with 14 bases between them. Germline-derived CDR1 and CDR2 are SGDLS and YYNGEE. This CDR3 comprises 15 residues. The CDR3 spells CASSGPGHDTGELFF. CDR3 bases: TGTGCCAGCAGCGGCCCGGGACATGATACCGGGGAGCTGTTTTTT.

The chain is built from TRBV11-2 and TRBJ2-5; 7 bases fit TRBD2. Trimming removed 4 bases from V and 13 bases from J; junction bases left unmatched: 18. Germline CDR1 is SGHAT and CDR2 is FQNNGV. There are 15 residues in the CDR3. CDR3 sequence reads: CASSYPRTRIVDRYF. For the CDR3, the DNA is TGTGCCAGCAGCTACCCCCGGACTAGAATCGTCGATCGGTACTTC.

The chain combines TRBV10-1 with TRBJ2-7; tentatively, D is TRBD2 (6 bases). With 6 bases removed from V and 6 bases from J, the gap between germline ends came to 18 bases. The germline gives CDR1 WNHNN, CDR2 SYGVQD (reference sequence). The CDR3 loop spans 14 amino acids. CDR3 sequence reads: CASSRDLSKVEQYF. The CDR3 DNA sequence: TGCGCCAGCAGCAGGGACTTGTCTAAGGTCGAGCAGTACTTC.

This rearrangement joins TRBV29-1 to TRBJ2-1; 15 bases are shared with TRBD2. Germline assignment: CDR1 SQVTM and CDR2 ANQGSEA. Germline trimming cut 3 bases from V and 6 bases from J; bases unmatched to any gene: 6. The CDR3 spans 16 residues. The CDR3 loop is CSVDLGLAGGTNEQFF. For the CDR3, the DNA is TGCAGCGTTGATCTGGGACTAGCGGGAGGAACCAATGAGCAGTTCTTC.

The rearrangement joins TRBV9 to TRBJ2-1; D is possibly TRBD1 (5 bases). The CDR3 is 12 amino acids. The germline gives CDR1 SGDLS, CDR2 YYNGEE. V was pared by 3 bases and J by 8 bases, with 9 bases between. In DNA, the CDR3 is TGTGCCAGCAGCGGAGACAGCGATGAGCAGTTCTTC. Amino acid sequence: CASSGDSDEQFF.

CDR3 in amino acids: CASSLVAGHTGETQYF. CDR3 in DNA: TGTGCCAGCAGCTTAGTAGCGGGCCATACGGGAGAGACCCAGTACTTC. The chain combines TRBV5-4 with TRBJ2-5; 7 bases line up with TRBD2. After removal of 2 bases from V and 4 bases from J, the junction contained 11 bases not matched to a gene. CDR1 is SGHNT and CDR2 is YYREEE in the germline V gene (reference sequence). This CDR3 has 16 residues. Full variable domain (remainder filled in from reference TRBV5-4 and TRBJ2-5): ETGVTQSPTHLIKTRGQQVTLRCSSQSGHNTVSWYQQALGQGPQFIFQYYREEENGRGNFPPRFSGLQFPNYSSELNVNALELDDSALYLCASSLVAGHTGETQYFGPGTRLLVL.

The gene calls are TRBV11-2 and TRBJ2-5, with 7 nucleotides matching TRBD1. CDR3 size: 15 residues. V was pared by 5 bases and J by 2 bases, with 8 bases of the junction left unmatched. Germline V gene sequence: CDR1 SGHAT, CDR2 FQNNGV. This chain's CDR3 is CASSPFPGGQETQYF. The CDR3 nucleotides are TGTGCCAGCAGCCCCTTTCCAGGGGGTCAAGAGACCCAGTACTTC.

The chain has TRBV4-2 and TRBJ2-7; possibly TRBD2 for D (6 bases). Deletions cut 3 bases from V and 6 bases from J, with 9 bases between. CDR3 length: 12 amino acids. The germline V gene has CDR1 LGHNA and CDR2 YNFKEQ. Here the CDR3 DNA reads TGTGCCAGCAGCCATCTAGCGAGCGAGCAGTACTTC. This sequence encodes CASSHLASEQYF.

To note about this clone: Its ends do not fully match the called genes, so a read error is possible. The CDR3 sequence is CLLKRLDAYEQYF. CDR3 DNA sequence: TGCCTCCTGAAGCGGCTCGATGCCTACGAGCAGTACTTC. The J gene is TRBJ2-7, the V gene TRBV6-1; weak D call: TRBD2 (5 bases). This CDR3 comprises 13 residues. Looked up from germline, CDR1 is MNHNS and CDR2 is SASEGT.

The rearrangement links TRBV27 to TRBJ2-1; TRBD2 agrees at 13 bases. The CDR3 runs to 16 residues. V dropped 6 bases and J dropped 3; count of bases not matched to a gene: 5. The germline V gene encodes CDR1 MNHEY and CDR2 SMNVEV (reference sequence). CDR3 in amino acids: CASSPGLAGYYNEQFF. The CDR3 coding sequence is TGTGCCAGCAGCCCGGGACTAGCGGGGTACTACAATGAGCAGTTCTTC.

The rearrangement joins TRBV28 to TRBJ2-2, with TRBD1 as a possible D gene (5 bases). The CDR3 is 14 amino acids. The germline V and J ends were trimmed by 5 bases and 2 bases, with 9 bases remaining between them. Germline loops: CDR1 MDHEN, CDR2 SYDVKM. CDR3 protein: CASSGHLNTGELFF. As DNA, the CDR3 is TGTGCCAGCAGTGGACATCTCAACACCGGGGAGCTGTTTTTT.

The chain carries TRBV27 and TRBJ1-1, with 10 bases lining up with TRBD1. V shed 3 bases and J 4 bases; nucleotides not matched to a gene: 11. The CDR3 is made up of 17 amino acids. Germline V gene lookup returns CDR1 MNHEY and CDR2 SMNVEV (reference sequence). CDR3 sequence: CASSLGPGTGVGTEAFF. CDR3 coding DNA: TGTGCCAGCAGTTTGGGCCCCGGGACAGGGGTAGGCACTGAAGCTTTCTTT.

CDR3 region: CASSDGRDYGYTF. The DNA of the CDR3 is TGTGCCAGCAGCGACGGACGGGACTATGGCTACACCTTC. The chain recombines TRBV11-1 with TRBJ1-2; no reliable D call. V lost 5 bases and J 3 bases, leaving 10 bases between the germline ends. This CDR3 comprises 13 residues. The germline gives CDR1 SGHAT, CDR2 FQDESV (reference sequence).

This sequence joins TRBV29-1 and TRBJ2-1, with 7 bases lining up with TRBD2. J was trimmed by 5 bases and V by 7 bases; bases with no gene match: 14. The CDR3 is 15 residues long. Germline CDR1 SQVTM, CDR2 ANQGSEA. The CDR3 region has the DNA TGCAGCGCGCAACCTAGCGGACGCCAGAACAATGAGCAGTTCTTC. Translated: CSAQPSGRQNNEQFF.

The CDR3 protein is CASSLGSGVYNEQFF. The CDR3 region has the DNA TGTGCCAGCAGTTTAGGTAGCGGGGTCTACAATGAGCAGTTCTTC. The rearrangement joins TRBV28 to TRBJ2-1; 8 bases match TRBD2. CDR1 and CDR2 from the germline V gene are MDHEN and SYDVKM. This CDR3 is 15 amino acids long. V shed 2 bases and J 3 bases; nucleotides not matched to a gene: 3.